A single T cell receptor (beta chain) is shown here with its context. This receptor's antigen is unknown. The record has no base qualities; no much larger clone is one base away. The sample comes from a study of blood T cell repertoires in COVID-19 (dated by TCRdb to the early 2020s). Notes on the research overall: Samples from collaborators originated in the United States, Italy and Spain and spanned both the acute and convalescent phases of COVID-19. The repertoires were released in a freely available public database meant as a resource for research on the immune response to SARS-CoV-2. Deeply sampled blood TCRbeta repertoires from subjects exposed to, actively infected with, or recovered from COVID-19 were included in the dataset. Where available, HLA class I and class II types were obtained from metadata supplied by the sample provider rather than from assay-based typing. Sample metadata almost always included a de-identified subject ID, COVID-19 status, age in years and sex. The samples were drawn from the first 160 participants of the ongoing ImmuneRACE study and from 1,254 subjects provided by 6 global collaborators. The material from the prospective study consisted of cDNA or gDNA derived from T cells, B-cell-depleted T cells, or PBMCs.

Relative to germline, V is missing 3 bases and J is missing 8 bases, with 9 bases of the junction outside any gene match. CDR1 and CDR2 (LNHDA, SQIVND) derive from the germline V gene (reference sequence). Inclusive of the bounding cysteine and phenylalanine, the CDR3 is 14 residues long. Only CDR3 DNA remains: 42 bases, in frame from the first base. The collaborating institutions used their own protocols to collect whole blood in K2EDTA tubes. For TCRbeta analysis, collaborator samples were shipped as frozen whole blood, as isolated PBMCs, or as DNA extracted from either sample type. TCRbeta CDR3 regions were amplified from genomic DNA by means of the immunoSEQ Assay, a bias-controlled multiplex PCR. Under the source paper's analysis protocol: Nucleated cell counts per sample were estimated from amplification of reference gene primers within the assay. Sequence reads were collapsed and filtered to measure the absolute abundance of every unique TCRbeta CDR3 rearrangement. For each sample, productive Simpson clonality was calculated as the square root of Simpson's diversity index over productive rearrangements. TCRdb took this table from immuneACCESS and kept in-frame rearrangements with V and J called. Such tables lack part of the clones; where checked against another copy, unresolved V genes explain under half of the gap, and the rest is unexplained. V and J calls and clone size come straight from that table; D and trimming were deduced from the DNA. Within this sample are about 120,000 clones, with roughly four fifths of them counted one time only. Together, the top ten hold 4% to 5.5% of the sample.

Overall study results and their limits: The amount of clinical and demographic metadata varied by source and participant and was provided uncurated.

Recombination linked TRBV19 to TRBJ1-2; TRBD1 lines up with 7 middle nucleotides. This sequence originates from an older woman with acute or convalescent COVID-19. The sequenced sample was peripheral blood. The nucleotides read TGTGCCAGTAGTATCAACAGGGGCCCGAGGGGCTACACCTTC. Protein translation: CASSINRGPRGYTF.